This T cell receptor (beta chain) originates from a study of blood T cell repertoires in COVID-19 (dated by TCRdb to 2020 to 2021). About the investigation overall: Samples covering the acute and convalescent phases of COVID-19 were provided by collaborators in the United States, Italy and Spain. The prospective study material was composed of cDNA or gDNA derived from T cells, B-cell-depleted T cells, or PBMCs. Deeply sampled blood TCRbeta repertoires from subjects exposed to, actively infected with, or recovered from COVID-19 were included in the dataset. The repertoires were released in a freely available public database intended as a resource for research on the immune response to SARS-CoV-2. The samples were drawn from the first 160 participants of the ongoing ImmuneRACE study and from roughly 1,300 subjects provided by 6 global collaborators. A de-identified subject ID, COVID-19 status, age in years and sex were almost always included in the sample metadata. Where available, HLA class I and class II types were obtained from metadata supplied by the sample provider rather than from assay-based typing. The paper as a whole reports these results and caveats: The amount of clinical and demographic metadata varied by source and participant and was provided uncurated.

In the prospective study, participants were roughly 18 to 100 years old, resided in about two dozen geographic areas of the United States, and were enrolled through a virtual design. To assign participants to cohorts, the prospective study relied on clinical history that participants themselves reported in a screening survey and a study questionnaire. In the prospective study, mobile phlebotomists collected whole blood, serum and a nasopharyngeal or oropharyngeal swab from each participant. Over a roughly 2-month period, participants in the prospective study had the option of providing additional blood draws and questionnaires. Blood samples from the prospective study were shipped frozen or at room temperature prior to DNA extraction. Regarding this clone: No antigen is known for it. No base-level quality is on record; no much larger clone is a single base apart.

A distance of 14 bases separates the germline ends of V and J, which lose 4 bases and 4 bases respectively. Taken from cysteine to phenylalanine, the CDR3 has 15 residues. Only the CDR3 region is kept as DNA, spanning 45 bases read in frame from base 1. Based on the germline V gene, the CDR1 and CDR2 sequences are SNHLY and FYNNEI. TCRbeta CDR3 regions were amplified from genomic DNA using the immunoSEQ Assay, a bias-controlled multiplex PCR. Turning to the authors' computational methods: The number of nucleated cells in each sample was estimated by amplification of reference gene primers within the assay. To quantify the absolute abundance of each unique TCRbeta CDR3 rearrangement, sequence reads were collapsed and filtered. For each sample, productive Simpson clonality was calculated as the square root of Simpson's diversity index across productive rearrangements. The immuneACCESS repertoire file appears here via TCRdb, limited to in-frame rearrangements. These files lack a portion of the clones; in checked studies, under half of the deficit traces to unresolved V genes, and the cause of the others is not known. From that table come the V and J calls and clone size; the DNA was used to work out D and trimming. The sample profile shows approximately 220,000 clones; over 85% of them were found once. The ten largest clones add up to less than 4% of the sample.

The chain is assembled from TRBV2 and TRBJ1-5; the D gene is possibly TRBD1, with 5 bases matching. Sample: PBMCs or T cells enriched from blood (not recorded which). The sequence derives from a woman in her twenties or thirties with acute COVID-19. In nucleotides, the sequence is TGTGCCAGCAGTGTTTTAACCAGGGCTAATCAGCCCCAGCATTTT. Its protein product is CASSVLTRANQPQHF.